The clone carrying this T cell receptor (beta chain) was counted only a few times. Its antigen is not identified. Profiled with immunoSEQ multiplex PCR; TCRdb holds only in-frame clones, not every one. The data contain approximately 97,000 clones, about nine tenths of them seen just once; the ten biggest clones take up roughly 0.2%. V was cut by 6 bases and J by 1 base, with 9 bases left in between. The CDR3 is 13 residues long. From germline, CDR1 is WSHSY and CDR2 SAAADI. The data derive from a study of graft-versus-host responses after intestinal transplantation. Study in general: Each recipient received anti-thymocyte globulin induction, then tacrolimus and steroids for 2 to 4 years. General study points: Detected in recipient marrow were GvH clones, some of which were first observed in ileum or blood. Allografts of one patient group, those with graft-donor T cell macrochimerism, had high graft-versus-host to host-versus-graft clonal ratios.

The gene calls are TRBV10-2 and TRBJ1-1; tentatively, D is TRBD1 (5 bases). The sample here was unstimulated CD4+ T cells sorted from spleen or lymph node cells, taken before transplant. This TCR derives from a human donor who was the organ donor for an intestinal transplant. The CDR3 spells CASRLGRNTEAFF. The DNA for the CDR3 is TGCGCCAGCAGGCTGGGGCGGAACACTGAAGCTTTCTTT.